Listed below are T cell receptor beta chains from one sample, sequenced in a study of graft-versus-host responses after intestinal transplantation. The repertoire was sequenced with immunoSEQ multiplex PCR; TCRdb's copy has only in-frame clones and lacks some. The table lists 25,000 to 35,000 clones, about 85% of them singletons. Sequencing used PBMCs, obtained nearly 470 days after intestinal transplantation. The receptors stem from a human patient who received an intestinal transplant, so some T cells may come from the graft donor. Each CDR3 is given with its conserved first and last residue. Rows may omit the clone size; those that give it use once, few, many or a size class.

-,TRBJ1-5,TRBV6-1,CASSVPPRPQHF
once,TRBJ2-7,TRBV6-1,CASSEGLRFYEQYF
medium-sized,TRBJ2-7,TRBV12-2,CASRLVERSSYEQYF
once,TRBJ1-3,TRBV9,CASGSTGSGNTIYF
once,TRBJ2-3,TRBV10-1,CASSESLAGSTDTQYF
-,TRBJ2-6,TRBV18,CASSPRSGGGMYGANVLTF
-,TRBJ2-3,TRBV7-9,CASINGRVIGDTQYF
few,TRBJ1-4,TRBV5-5,CASSLDREKLFF
-,TRBJ1-5,TRBV19,CASSSRDGNQPQHF
-,TRBJ1-1,TRBV10-3,CAISEYDTGGIGTEAFF
-,TRBJ2-1,TRBV6-1,CASSEVAGGGNEQFF
-,TRBJ2-1,TRBV2,CASNGGGDEQFF
-,TRBJ2-1,TRBV6-5,CASSPDSQAYNEQFF
-,TRBJ1-5,TRBV28,CASSRTGRDQPQHF
-,TRBJ1-1,TRBV7-2,CASSSHPNTEAFF
-,TRBJ1-6,TRBV11-2,CASSLRSVNRGDNSPLHF
-,TRBJ2-7,TRBV11-2,CASSLFGAESRSGGQYF
-,TRBJ1-2,TRBV10-2,CASSDTGAGYGYTF
-,TRBJ2-5,TRBV2,CASSEALGRRYKDF
medium-sized,TRBJ2-3,TRBV7-8,CASSFIGGYTDTQYF
-,TRBJ2-3,TRBV6-5,CASSKLAGRTDTQYF
-,TRBJ2-7,TRBV29-1,CSVQSSYEQYF
-,TRBJ1-2,TRBV10-2,CASSESELGGQGANYGYTF
-,TRBJ2-2,TRBV9,CASSVIGDTGELFF
-,TRBJ2-3,TRBV6-5,CASSSDGYTQYF
-,TRBJ2-7,TRBV4-2,CASSQALAGGPYEQYF
-,TRBJ2-4,TRBV28,CASSFAWERDRVLSDIQYF
few,TRBJ2-7,TRBV30,CAWSRGRNYEQYF
-,TRBJ2-2,TRBV19,CASSPYRAGELFF
-,TRBJ1-5,TRBV7-6,CASSLEEDQPQHF
-,TRBJ1-2,TRBV4-1,CASSQRTGVYGYTF
-,TRBJ1-5,TRBV19,CASSIPRTGPKDQPQHF
-,TRBJ1-2,TRBV4-3,CASSQDRGYYGYTF
once,TRBJ2-7,TRBV4-3,CASSQDPYSYEQYF
-,TRBJ2-3,TRBV28,CASSLSGYGTDTQYF
-,TRBJ2-2,TRBV11-3,CASSPGTLDTLGGGELFF
-,TRBJ2-7,TRBV7-2,CASSLVPSYEQYF
-,TRBJ2-1,TRBV21-1,CASSKVPTFNEQFF
-,TRBJ1-6,TRBV10-3,CAITQRVSGSPLHF
-,TRBJ2-5,TRBV5-1,CASSSTSRYQETQYF
-,TRBJ2-2,TRBV5-1,CASSPLGEGAGELFF
-,TRBJ2-3,TRBV7-2,CASSLQGVQYF
-,TRBJ2-3,TRBV28,CASSLVGGQSEDF
-,TRBJ1-3,TRBV28,CASSSAGPGNTIYF
-,TRBJ1-3,TRBV12-5,CASGFSGNTIYF
-,TRBJ2-7,TRBV5-1,CASSSGLPYEQYF
-,TRBJ1-1,TRBV4-3,CASSQVDRTMNTEAFF
-,TRBJ1-5,TRBV5-4,CASSLGRRNRQPQHF
-,-,TRBV7-9,CASSPPGTGPDYEQYF
-,TRBJ2-2,TRBV9,CDDTGELFF
once,TRBJ2-7,TRBV18,CASSPGGFLQYF
-,TRBJ1-5,TRBV4-1,CASSQDPGGAYQPQHF
-,TRBJ2-7,TRBV6-1,CASRVRNPYEQYF
-,TRBJ2-1,TRBV5-4,CASSLPGPNEQFF
-,TRBJ1-5,TRBV7-9,CASSPPGQLIQHF
-,TRBJ2-7,TRBV4-1,CASSPYRGEVTNEQYF
-,TRBJ2-7,TRBV4-2,CASSHSGMYEQYF
once,TRBJ1-1,TRBV5-8,CASSLGDRGRTEAFF
few,TRBJ1-2,TRBV4-1,CASSQDGGGYTF